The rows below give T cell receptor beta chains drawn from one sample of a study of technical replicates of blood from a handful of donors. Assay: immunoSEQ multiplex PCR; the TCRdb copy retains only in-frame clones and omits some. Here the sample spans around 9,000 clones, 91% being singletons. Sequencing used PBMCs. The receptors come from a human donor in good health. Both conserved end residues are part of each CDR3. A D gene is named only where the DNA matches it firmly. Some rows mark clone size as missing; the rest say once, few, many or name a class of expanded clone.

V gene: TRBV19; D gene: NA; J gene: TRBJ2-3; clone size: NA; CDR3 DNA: TGTGCCAGCGCGTATGCATTCACAGATACGCAGTATTTT; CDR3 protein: CASAYAFTDTQYF
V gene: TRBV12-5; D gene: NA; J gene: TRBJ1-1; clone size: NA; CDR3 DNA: TGTGCTAGTGCCCTTTTGGTGAGGCGGCCGTTGACTGAAGCTTTCTTT; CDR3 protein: CASALLVRRPLTEAFF
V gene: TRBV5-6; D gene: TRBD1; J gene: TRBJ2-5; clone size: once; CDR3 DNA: TGTGCCAGCAGCAGTTACACAGGGGGCGGAGAGACCCAGTACTTC; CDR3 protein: CASSSYTGGGETQYF
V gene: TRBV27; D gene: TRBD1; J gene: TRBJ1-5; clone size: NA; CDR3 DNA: TGTGCCAGCAGTTCCCTACCGCCGGGACAGGTTTACAATCAGCCCCAGCATTTT; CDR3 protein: CASSSLPPGQVYNQPQHF
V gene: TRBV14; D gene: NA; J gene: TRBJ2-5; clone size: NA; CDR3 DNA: TGTGCCAGCAGCCAAGACGGGGGATTGAAGACCCAGTACTTC; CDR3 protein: CASSQDGGLKTQYF
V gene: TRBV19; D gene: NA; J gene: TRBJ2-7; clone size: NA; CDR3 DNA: TGTGCCAGTAGTACTCGGGAAGCTACCTACGAGCAGTACTTC; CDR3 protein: CASSTREATYEQYF
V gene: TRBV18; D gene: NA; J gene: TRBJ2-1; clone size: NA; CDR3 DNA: TGTGCCAGCTCACCACTGGTCGGGGAAAATGAGCAGTTCTTC; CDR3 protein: CASSPLVGENEQFF
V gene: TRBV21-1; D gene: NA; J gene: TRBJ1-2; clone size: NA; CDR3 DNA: TGTGCCAGCAGCAAAAGTAGGACAGGGGCCCATGGCTACACCTTC; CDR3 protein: CASSKSRTGAHGYTF
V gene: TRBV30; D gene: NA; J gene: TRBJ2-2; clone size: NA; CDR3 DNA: TGTGCCTGGAATCAGGCTATGCCCGGGGAGCTGTTTTTT; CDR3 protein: CAWNQAMPGELFF
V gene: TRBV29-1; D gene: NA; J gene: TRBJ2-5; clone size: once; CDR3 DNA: TGCAGCGTCAAACAGAGTATTTGGGAGACCCAGTACTTC; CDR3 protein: CSVKQSIWETQYF
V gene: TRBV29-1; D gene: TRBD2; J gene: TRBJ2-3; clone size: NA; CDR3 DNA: TGCATTATTAGCGGGAGGGCTGGCACAGATACGCAGTATTTT; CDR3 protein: CIISGRAGTDTQYF
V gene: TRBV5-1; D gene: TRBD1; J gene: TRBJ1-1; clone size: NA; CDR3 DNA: TGCGCCAGCAGCCCGGGACAGATTTACACTGAAGCTTTCTTT; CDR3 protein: CASSPGQIYTEAFF
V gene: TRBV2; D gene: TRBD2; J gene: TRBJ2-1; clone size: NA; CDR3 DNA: TGTGCCAGCAGTGAATTTCGCGGGAGGGCCGGTAATGAGCAGTTCTTC; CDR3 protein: CASSEFRGRAGNEQFF
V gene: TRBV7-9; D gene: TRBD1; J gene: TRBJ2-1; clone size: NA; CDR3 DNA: TGTGCCAGCAGCAGACAGGGTAAGGGCAATGAGCAGTTCTTC; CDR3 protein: CASSRQGKGNEQFF
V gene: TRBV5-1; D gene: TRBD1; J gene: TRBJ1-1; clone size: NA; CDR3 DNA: TGCGCCAGCAGCGGGGGACAGGGATCGAACACTGAAGCTTTCTTT; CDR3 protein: CASSGGQGSNTEAFF
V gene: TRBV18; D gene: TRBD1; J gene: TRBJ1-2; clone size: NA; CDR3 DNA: TGTGCCAGCTCACCAGTGGGGACAGGGACCTATGGCTACACCTTC; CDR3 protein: CASSPVGTGTYGYTF
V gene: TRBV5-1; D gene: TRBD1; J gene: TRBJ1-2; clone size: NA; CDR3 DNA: TGCGCCAGCAGCCCGGGGACAGGGGCGGGCCAGAGGTATGGCTACACCTTC; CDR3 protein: CASSPGTGAGQRYGYTF
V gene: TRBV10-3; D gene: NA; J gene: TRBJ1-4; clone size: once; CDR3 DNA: TGTGCCATCAACGGGACACCCGTGGGGGAAAAACTGTTTTTT; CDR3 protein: CAINGTPVGEKLFF
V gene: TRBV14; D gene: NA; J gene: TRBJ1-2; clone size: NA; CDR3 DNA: TGTGCCAGCAGCCAGGACAGACGCTTACAGAACTATGGCTACACCTTC; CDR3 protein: CASSQDRRLQNYGYTF
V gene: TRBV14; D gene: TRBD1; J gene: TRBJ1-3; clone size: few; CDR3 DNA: TGTGCCAGCAGCCGGGGGACAGCTGGAAACACCATATATTTT; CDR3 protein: CASSRGTAGNTIYF
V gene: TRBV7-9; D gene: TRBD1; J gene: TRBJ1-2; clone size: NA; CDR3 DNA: TGTGCCAGCAGCTCCACCAGGACAGGGGGTGATACGGGGGGCTACACCTTC; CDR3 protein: CASSSTRTGGDTGGYTF
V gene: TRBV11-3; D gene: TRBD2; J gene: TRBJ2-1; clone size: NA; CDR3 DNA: TGTGCCAGCAGCTTAGAGGGGGCTAGCGGGAGTGGTGAGCAGTTCTTC; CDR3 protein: CASSLEGASGSGEQFF
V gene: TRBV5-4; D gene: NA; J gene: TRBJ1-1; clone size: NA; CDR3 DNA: TGTGCCAGCGGGGCAGGGTCCCCTTTAGCGGGGACTGAAGCTTTCTTT; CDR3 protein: CASGAGSPLAGTEAFF
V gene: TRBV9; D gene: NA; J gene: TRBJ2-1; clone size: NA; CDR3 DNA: TGTGCCAGCAGCGTCCGCCGGGCTCAGGGGCTCAATGAGCAGTTCTTC; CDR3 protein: CASSVRRAQGLNEQFF
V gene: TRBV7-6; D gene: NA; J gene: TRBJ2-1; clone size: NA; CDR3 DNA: TGTGCCAGCAGCTATATAGGGGATGAGCAGTTCTTC; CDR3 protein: CASSYIGDEQFF
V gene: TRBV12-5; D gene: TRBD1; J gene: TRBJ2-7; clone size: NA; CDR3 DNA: TGTGCTAGTGGTCCCCCGGACAGGGATTACGAGCAGTACTTC; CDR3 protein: CASGPPDRDYEQYF
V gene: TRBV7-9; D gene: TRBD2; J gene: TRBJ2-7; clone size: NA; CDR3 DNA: TGTGCCAGCAGCCCGGGACTAGCGGGTCACTCCTACGAGCAGTACTTC; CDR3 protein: CASSPGLAGHSYEQYF
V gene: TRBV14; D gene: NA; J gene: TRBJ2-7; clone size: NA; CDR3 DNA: TGTGCCAGCAGCCAAGAGGTACTAGGCTACGAGCAGTACTTC; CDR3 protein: CASSQEVLGYEQYF
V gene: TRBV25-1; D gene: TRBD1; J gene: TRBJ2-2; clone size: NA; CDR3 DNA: TGTGCCAGTGGACAGGGGGCGGGGACCGGGGAGCTGTTTTTT; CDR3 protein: CASGQGAGTGELFF
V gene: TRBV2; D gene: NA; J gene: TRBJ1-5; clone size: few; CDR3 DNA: TGTGCCAGCAGCGTAGGACAGTCCGGCAATCAGCCCCAGCATTTT; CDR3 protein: CASSVGQSGNQPQHF
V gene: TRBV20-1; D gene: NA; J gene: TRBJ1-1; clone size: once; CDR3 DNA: TGCAGTGCTAGCTGGAACACTGAAGCTTTCTTT; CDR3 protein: CSASWNTEAFF
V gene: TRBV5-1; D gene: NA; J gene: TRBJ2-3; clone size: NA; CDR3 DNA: TGCGCCAGCAGCGCGTCGGGAGCGATGTCAGATACGCAGTATTTT; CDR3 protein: CASSASGAMSDTQYF
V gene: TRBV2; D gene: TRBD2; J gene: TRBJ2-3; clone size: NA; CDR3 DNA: TGTGCCAGCACCGGGACTAGGTCTTTAAATACGCAGTATTTT; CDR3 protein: CASTGTRSLNTQYF
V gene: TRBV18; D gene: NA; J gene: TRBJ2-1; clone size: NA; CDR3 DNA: TGTGCCAGCTCATCCGGGACTCCTACCGGGAGTTCCTACAATGAGCAGTTCTTC; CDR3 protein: CASSSGTPTGSSYNEQFF
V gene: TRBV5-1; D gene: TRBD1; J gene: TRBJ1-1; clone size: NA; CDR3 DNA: TGCGCCAGCAGCTTCGGGACAGAAAACACTGAAGCTTTCTTT; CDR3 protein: CASSFGTENTEAFF
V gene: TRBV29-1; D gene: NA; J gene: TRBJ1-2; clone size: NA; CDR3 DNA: TGCAGCATACACCAAAGTGGTAGTGCGGGGCCGTCCGGGGACTATGGCTACACCTTC; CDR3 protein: CSIHQSGSAGPSGDYGYTF
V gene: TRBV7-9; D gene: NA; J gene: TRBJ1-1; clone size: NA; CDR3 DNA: TGTGCCAGTTCAGGGGTTATTTACACTGAAGCTTTCTTT; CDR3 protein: CASSGVIYTEAFF
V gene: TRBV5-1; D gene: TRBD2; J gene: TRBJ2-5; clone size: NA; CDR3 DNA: TGCGCCAGCAGCCACGGACTAGCGACGTTCCAAGAGACCCAGTACTTC; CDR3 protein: CASSHGLATFQETQYF
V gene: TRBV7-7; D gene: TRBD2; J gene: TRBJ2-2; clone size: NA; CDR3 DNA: TGTGCCAGCAGCTTAGGGGGACTAGTCAACACCGGGGAGCTGTTTTTT; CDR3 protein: CASSLGGLVNTGELFF
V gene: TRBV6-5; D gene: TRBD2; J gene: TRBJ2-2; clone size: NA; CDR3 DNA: TGTGCCAGCAGTTACGGGGGGGGAACGCCCGGGGAGCTGTTTTTT; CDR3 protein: CASSYGGGTPGELFF
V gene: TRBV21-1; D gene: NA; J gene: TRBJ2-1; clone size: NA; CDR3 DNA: TGTGCCAGCAGCGGAGCTGATGAGCAGTTCTTC; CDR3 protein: CASSGADEQFF
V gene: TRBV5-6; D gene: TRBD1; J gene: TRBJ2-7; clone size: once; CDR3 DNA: TGTGCCAGCAGCTCGACAGGGGGTGGCGAGCAGTACTTC; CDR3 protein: CASSSTGGGEQYF
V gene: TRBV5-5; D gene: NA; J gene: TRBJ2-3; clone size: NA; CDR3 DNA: TGTGCCAGCAGCTCTGGGAATCGTGGGGCCAACACAGATACGCAGTATTTT; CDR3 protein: CASSSGNRGANTDTQYF
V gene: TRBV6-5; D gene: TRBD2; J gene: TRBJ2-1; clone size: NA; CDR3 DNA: TGTGCCAACCCCTCCCCGGGAGGGTCATACGGTGAGCAGTTCTTC; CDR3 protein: CANPSPGGSYGEQFF
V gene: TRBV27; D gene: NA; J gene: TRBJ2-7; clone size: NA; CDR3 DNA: TGTGCCAGCAGTTTTACCGGGGCCTACGAGCAGTACTTC; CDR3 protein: CASSFTGAYEQYF
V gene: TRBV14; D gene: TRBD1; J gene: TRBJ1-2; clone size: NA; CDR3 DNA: TGTGCCAGCAGCCAACGGGCAGGGGGTTATGGCTACACCTTC; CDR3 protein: CASSQRAGGYGYTF
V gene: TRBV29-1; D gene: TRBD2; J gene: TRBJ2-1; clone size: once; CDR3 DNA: TGCAGCGTTGAAGATCGTGGGACTAGCGGGCCCTATGAGCAGTTCTTC; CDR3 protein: CSVEDRGTSGPYEQFF
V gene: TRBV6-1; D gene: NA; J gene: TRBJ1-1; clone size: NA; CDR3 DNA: TGTGCCAGCAGTGAAGAGGGGGTGAACACTGAAGCTTTCTTT; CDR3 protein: CASSEEGVNTEAFF
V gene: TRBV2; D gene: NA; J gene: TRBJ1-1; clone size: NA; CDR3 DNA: TGTGCCAGCATAGAATCGGTCACTGAAGCTTTCTTT; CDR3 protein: CASIESVTEAFF
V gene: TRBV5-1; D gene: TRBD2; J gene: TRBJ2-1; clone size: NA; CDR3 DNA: TGCGCCAGCAGCGAGGGACTAGCGGGTGGCAATGAGCAGTTCTTC; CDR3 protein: CASSEGLAGGNEQFF
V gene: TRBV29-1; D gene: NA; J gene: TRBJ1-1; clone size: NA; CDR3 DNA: TGCAGCGTTTTGACAGGTATGAACACTGAAGCTTTCTTT; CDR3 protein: CSVLTGMNTEAFF
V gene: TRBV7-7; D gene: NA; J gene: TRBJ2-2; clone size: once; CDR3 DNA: TGTGCCAGCAGCCCTACTAGCTCCAACACCGGGGAGCTGTTTTTT; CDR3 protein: CASSPTSSNTGELFF
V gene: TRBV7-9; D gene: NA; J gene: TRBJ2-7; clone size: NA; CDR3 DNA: TGTGCCAGCAGCTTAGTGCTAAGCTCCTACGAGCAGTACTTC; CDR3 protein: CASSLVLSSYEQYF
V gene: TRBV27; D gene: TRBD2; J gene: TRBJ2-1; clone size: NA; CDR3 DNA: TGTGCCAGTGTCCCGGGACTAGCGGGAGGGTTCAATGAGCAGTTCTTC; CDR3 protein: CASVPGLAGGFNEQFF
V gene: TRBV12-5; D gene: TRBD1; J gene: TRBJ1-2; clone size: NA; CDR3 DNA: TGTGCTAGTGGTTTGGCCAACGACAGGGTGATTGATGGCTACACCTTC; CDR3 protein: CASGLANDRVIDGYTF
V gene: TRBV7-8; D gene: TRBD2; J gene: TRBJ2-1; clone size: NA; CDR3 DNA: TGTGCCAGCAGCTTAACCTCGCCTCTAGCGGGAGTGGTCGATGAGCAGTTCTTC; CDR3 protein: CASSLTSPLAGVVDEQFF